The 7 T cell receptor beta chains below all came from one sample that was sequenced in a study of CD8 T cells in ankylosing spondylitis. From the 5' RACE reads, TCRdb called clonotypes with MiXCR, one entry per CDR3 protein. The sample gives 330,000 or so distinct CDR3 sequences, 6.5% to 10% of which show up once; roughly 15% is in the top ten. These receptors' targets are unknown. Study-wide findings and caveats: Characteristic, it appeared, of ankylosing spondylitis blood was a TCR beta motif of fewer than 10 highly homologous variants.

The sample taken for sequencing was blood, either unsorted or a sorted T cell fraction (not recorded which). These receptors originate from a male donor with ankylosing spondylitis.

The chain couples TRBV12-3 or TRBV12-4 to TRBJ2-1, with 7 bases lining up with TRBD1. V lost 4 bases to trimming and J lost 2 bases; unmatched junction nucleotides: 8. The CDR3 runs to 16 residues. CDR3 residues: CASSSTTGAPYNEQFF. CDR3 bases: TGTGCCAGCAGTTCAACAACAGGGGCCCCCTACAATGAGCAGTTCTTC.

This clonotype was observed at least ten times. The V call is TRBV20-1, the J call TRBJ2-1, with TRBD2 matching over 10 bases. Trimming removed 0 bases from V and 9 bases from J; junction bases left unmatched: 5. In germline, CDR1 is DFQATT, CDR2 SNEGSKA (reference sequence). This CDR3 is built from 14 residues. This CDR3 reads CSAREPSGRREQFF. Written as DNA, the CDR3 is TGCAGTGCTAGAGAACCTAGCGGGAGACGTGAGCAGTTCTTC.

This clonotype was observed at least ten times. This rearrangement joins TRBV18 to TRBJ2-7, with 13 positions matching TRBD2. Germline V gene data show CDR1 as KGHSH and CDR2 as LQKENI. CDR3 length: 15 residues. V gave up 5 bases and J gave up 4 bases; unmatched junction bases: 5. The CDR3 reads CASSGTSGREYEQYF. DNA for the CDR3: TGTGCCAGCTCAGGTACTAGCGGGAGGGAATACGAGCAGTACTTC.

There are many counts of this clonotype. The J gene is TRBJ2-3, the V gene TRBV29-1; 7 bases align to TRBD2. Germline assignment: CDR1 SQVTM and CDR2 ANQGSEA. The CDR3 sequence is 13 residues long. Trimming cost V 7 bases and J 4 bases; bases outside gene matches: 8. CDR3 loop: CSAREVSADTQYF. The CDR3, as DNA: TGCAGCGCTCGGGAGGTCTCGGCAGATACGCAGTATTTT.

This clonotype has just a few counts. The chain couples TRBV27 to TRBJ1-6; no definite D call. Germline V gene data show CDR1 as MNHEY and CDR2 as SMNVEV (reference sequence). V shed 3 bases and J shed 4 bases, with 4 bases lying between them. The CDR3 has 13 residues. DNA of the CDR3: TGTGCCAGCAGTTTCTCATATAATTCACCCCTCCACTTT. Its translation is CASSFSYNSPLHF.

There are a few counts of this clonotype. V usage is TRBV6-6 and J usage is TRBJ2-3; 8 bases are a match to TRBD1. In germline, CDR1 is MNHNY, CDR2 SVGAGI (reference sequence). The CDR3 runs 13 residues. V gave up 7 bases and J gave up 6 bases; unmatched junction bases: 6. CDR3 residues: CASMTGVWDTQYF. The DNA of the CDR3 is TGTGCCAGCATGACAGGGGTTTGGGATACGCAGTATTTT.

The chain links TRBV7-8 to TRBJ1-2; 8 bases are a match to TRBD1. V shed 10 bases, J shed 4 bases, and the junction held 14 bases outside the gene matches. Germline V lookup: CDR1 SGHVS, CDR2 FQNEAQ. CDR3 size: 15 residues. CDR3 nucleotide sequence: TGTGCCACGACGGGGGGCGACAGGGGACTCTATGGCTACACCTTC. Translated, it gives CATTGGDRGLYGYTF.